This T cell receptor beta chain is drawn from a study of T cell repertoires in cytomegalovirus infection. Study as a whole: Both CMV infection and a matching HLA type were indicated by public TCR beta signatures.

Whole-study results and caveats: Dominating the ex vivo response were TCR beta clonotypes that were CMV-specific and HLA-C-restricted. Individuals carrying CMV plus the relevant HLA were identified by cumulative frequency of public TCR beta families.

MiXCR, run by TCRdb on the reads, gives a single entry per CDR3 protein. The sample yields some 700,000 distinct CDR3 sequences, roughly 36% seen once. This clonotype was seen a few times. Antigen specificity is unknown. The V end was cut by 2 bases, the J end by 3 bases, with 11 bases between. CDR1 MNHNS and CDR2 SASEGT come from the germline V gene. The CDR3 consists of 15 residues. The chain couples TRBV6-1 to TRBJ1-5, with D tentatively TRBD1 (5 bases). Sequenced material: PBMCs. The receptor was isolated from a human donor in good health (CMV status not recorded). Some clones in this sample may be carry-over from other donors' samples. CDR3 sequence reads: CASSEWRDSNQPQHF. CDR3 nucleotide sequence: TGTGCCAGCAGTGAATGGAGGGACTCCAATCAGCCCCAGCATTTT.